In this sample, the clone carrying this TCR beta chain turned up a few times. Antigen specificity is unknown. TCR cDNA was made by 5'RACE template switching, adding a universal primer site and UMIs. TCRdb processed the 5' RACE reads anew with MiXCR; each CDR3 protein has one entry. This sample has fewer than 500,000 distinct CDR3 sequences, with roughly 20% found just once. The data stem from a study of T cells after yellow fever vaccination. Background on the study: Fractions with few cells were prepared using SMART-Seq v4 Ultra Low Input. Findings of the study overall: Abundant bulk-derived clonotypes could contaminate FACS-sorted repertoires.

The V end lost 0 bases, the J end lost 8 bases, and 14 bases lay between the germline ends. Per the germline V gene, CDR1 is SGHRS and CDR2 is YFSETQ. This CDR3 has 15 residues. The J gene is TRBJ1-4, the V gene TRBV5-1; perhaps TRBD1 as D (5 bases). Material: PBMCs, obtained before the yellow fever booster vaccination. The source is a man aged 18 to 29 who received the YFV17D yellow fever vaccine. The CDR3 loop reads CASSLGYRILEKLFF. The CDR3 DNA sequence: TGCGCCAGCAGCTTGGGATACAGGATCCTCGAAAAACTGTTTTTT.